The sequence of this T cell receptor (beta chain) was determined in a study of blood T cell repertoires in COVID-19. Across the study: Samples taken during acute and convalescent COVID-19 were collected in the United States, Italy and Spain. T cells, B-cell-depleted T cells, or PBMCs provided the cDNA or gDNA that served as material.

The CDR3 length is 16 residues. Germline V gives CDR1 SGHTA, CDR2 FQGNSA. V lost 5 bases and J lost 0, with 14 bases in between. As processed by the authors: Estimation of nucleated cell counts relied on the amplification of reference gene primers. Some clones are missing from TCRdb's copy, which holds only in-frame ones; the method was immunoSEQ multiplex PCR. V, J and clone size derive from that table, while D and trimming were established from the DNA sequence. The sample lists some 70,000 clones, about 90% occurring once. The chain carries TRBV7-2 and TRBJ1-3, with D uncertain. Sequencing used peripheral blood. The sequence was obtained from a man between 45 and 60 years old with active COVID-19. In DNA, the CDR3 is TGTGCCAGCAGCACCCACGGTAGCCTCTCTGGAAACACCATATATTTT. Its translation is CASSTHGSLSGNTIYF.